This TCR beta chain was retrieved from a study of Graves' ophthalmopathy and Graves' hyperthyroidism. As the template, RNA transcripts were used to amplify TCR beta CDR3 regions. First-round RT-PCR employed HTBI primers, with a second-round multiplex PCR after it. TCRdb re-called the multiplex PCR reads with MiXCR, one entry per CDR3 protein. The sample records 350,000 to 400,000 distinct CDR3 sequences, about 16% being singletons. The diagnostic workup employed clinical symptoms, serum thyroxine, TRAb, thyroid ultrasound and orbital computed tomography. The length of the CDR3 is 15 residues. Trimming removed 1 base from V and 1 base from J, with 11 bases in between. Germline loops: CDR1 LNHDA, CDR2 SQIVND (reference sequence).

The clonotype was recovered from a woman between 18 and 30 years old with stable Graves' hyperthyroidism. The chain couples TRBV19 to TRBJ2-7; D may be TRBD1 (5 bases). Sequencing was carried out using peripheral blood. In nucleotides, the CDR3 is TGTGCCAGTAGTATAGTACTTAGGGGATCCTACGAGCAGTACTTC. Residues: CASSIVLRGSYEQYF.